A selection of T cell receptor beta chains follows, all from one sample in a study of blood T cell repertoires in COVID-19. The table came from immunoSEQ multiplex PCR; TCRdb's copy has only in-frame clones and leaves some out. Among around 100,000 clones listed, around 90% were seen once. Sequenced material: peripheral blood. Receptors were obtained from a man in his fifties with active COVID-19. CDR3s include the opening cysteine and the closing phenylalanine or tryptophan. A D gene is named only where the DNA matches it firmly. Part of the rows lack a size; the others show once, few, many or a class for expanded clones.

v_gene	len	j_gene	d_gene	abundance	CDR3nt	CDR3aa
TRBV7-3	16	TRBJ2-7	TRBD1	.	TGTGCCAGCAGCTTAGTACCGGGACAGGGGTCCTACGAGCAGTACTTC	CASSLVPGQGSYEQYF
TRBV3-1/TRBV3-2	15	TRBJ2-3	.	.	TGTGCCAGCACCTATTCATTCTCTAGCACAGATACGCAGTATTTT	CASTYSFSSTDTQYF
TRBV15	15	TRBJ2-5	TRBD2	.	TGTGCCACCAGCAGAGATCGGGGGGTTCTCAGGACCCAGTACTTC	CATSRDRGVLRTQYF
TRBV5-4	14	TRBJ2-5	TRBD1	once	TGTGCCAGCAGCGCCCGACAGGGATCAGAGACCCAGTACTTC	CASSARQGSETQYF
TRBV5-1	12	TRBJ1-2	.	.	TGCGCCAGCAGCTCGGACTCTATGGGCTACACCTTC	CASSSDSMGYTF
TRBV10-1	15	TRBJ2-1	.	.	TGCGCCAGCGCCCCTCCGGACTTCCGCGGGAATGAGCAGTTCTTC	CASAPPDFRGNEQFF
TRBV12-3/TRBV12-4	13	TRBJ1-5	TRBD1	.	TGTGCCAGCAGAACAGGGGGCGGGCAGCCCCAGCATTTT	CASRTGGGQPQHF
TRBV7-9	19	TRBJ2-1	TRBD1	.	TGTGCCAGCGCTGAGCTTCGGTTTCGGACAGGGGTCTCCTACAATGAGCAGTTCTTC	CASAELRFRTGVSYNEQFF
TRBV6-5	16	TRBJ2-3	TRBD2	.	TGTGCCAGCAGTTACCACAGCGGGGGCCGGGAAGATACGCAGTATTTT	CASSYHSGGREDTQYF
TRBV3-1/TRBV3-2	14	TRBJ2-2	.	.	TGTGCCAGCAGCCAAGTTAGAGGGACCGGGGAGCTGTTTTTT	CASSQVRGTGELFF
TRBV6-5	13	TRBJ1-5	.	.	TGTGCCAGCAGATCCAGGGTATCTCAGCCCCAGCATTTT	CASRSRVSQPQHF
TRBV4-1	15	TRBJ2-3	.	.	TGCGCCAGCAGCCGTCAAAAAAGAGGCACAGATACGCAGTATTTT	CASSRQKRGTDTQYF
TRBV19	16	TRBJ2-3	TRBD2	.	TGTGCCAGTAGTACTCGACTAGCGGGCGTCACAGATACGCAGTATTTT	CASSTRLAGVTDTQYF
TRBV3-1/TRBV3-2	12	TRBJ2-1	.	.	TGTGCCAGCAGCCAACAATACAATGAGCAGTTCTTC	CASSQQYNEQFF
TRBV4-3	15	TRBJ1-4	TRBD1	.	TGCGCCAGCAGCCGATCCGGGACAGGGAATGAAAAACTGTTTTTT	CASSRSGTGNEKLFF
TRBV7-9	14	TRBJ1-1	.	.	TGTGCCAGCAGCTTGGCCAACGTGAACACTGAAGCTTTCTTT	CASSLANVNTEAFF
TRBV6-5	13	TRBJ1-4	.	.	TGTGCCAGCAGACGAAGGGAGCCCGAAAAACTGTTTTTT	CASRRREPEKLFF
TRBV29-1	13	TRBJ2-2	TRBD1	.	TGCAGCATCCGGACAGGGGGGACCGGGGAGCTGTTTTTT	CSIRTGGTGELFF
TRBV5-1	15	TRBJ2-7	TRBD1	.	TGCGCCAGCCGAACTACAGGGGACCCCTCCTACGAGCAGTACTTC	CASRTTGDPSYEQYF
TRBV24-1	15	TRBJ1-5	.	few	TGTGCCACCAGTGATGGGGCCGACCGAAGTGGAGCCCAGCATTTT	CATSDGADRSGAQHF